One T cell receptor (beta chain) is described in this entry. This receptor's antigen is unknown. Within one base of it there is no much larger clone, and no base qualities were kept. In the germline V gene, CDR1 corresponds to KGHDR and CDR2 to SFDVKD. The CDR3 numbers 14 residues from cysteine through phenylalanine. Only CDR3 DNA is held: 42 bases, read in frame from base 1. Deletion took 1 base off V and 2 bases off J, with a span of 7 bases between the germline ends. The data stem from a study of vaccination and CD4 T cells after COVID-19 (dated by TCRdb to 2022 to 2024). About the study as a whole: Six males and four females were included in the convalescent cohort, with two Hispanic individuals, seven Caucasians, two Asians and one multiracial person represented. The spike-specific CD4+ TCR repertoire was compared before and after mRNA vaccination in 10 to 11 COVID-19 convalescent patients and a handful of infection-naive healthy vaccine recipients. The cultures were stimulated with overlapping spike peptide pools from SARS-CoV-2 and from the common cold coronaviruses HCoV-NL63, HCoV-OC43 and HCoV-229E. Control cultures used a CEFX viral epitope pool as positive control, an HIV-1 Nef peptide pool as negative control, or no peptide. At the TCR clonotype level, an earlier paper using these donors assessed memory CD4+ T cell crossreactivity between SARS-CoV-2 and common cold coronavirus spike proteins. Participants got two doses of the Pfizer-BioNTech BNT162b2 vaccine (n=8) or two doses of the Moderna mRNA-1273 vaccine (n=2). Post-vaccine blood samples were obtained a median of around 74 days after the second vaccine dose, with a range of about 13 to 241 days. Post-COVID blood samples were collected from convalescent patients a median of around 100 days after diagnosis, with a range of about 30 to 180 days. Paper-wide results and their limitations: Of the vaccine-specific clones in convalescent patients, 304 of 307, or nearly all, reacted only to SARS-CoV-2 spike and did not cross-react with common cold coronaviruses. Although the median number of SARS-CoV-2-reactive clonotypes went up from 20 to 25 after infection to more than 30 after vaccination, the increase was not significant. The number of convalescent patients in the study was relatively small, and the study did not examine early timepoints following natural infection. In convalescent patients, a median around 86% of post-vaccine SARS-CoV-2-reactive clones were detected only after vaccination, suggesting vaccine-specific priming.

Explained via the paper, the treatment or condition label denotes: roughly nine-day PBMC culture with coronavirus spike peptide pools or control peptides (ViraFEST assay). CD4+ T cells from unexposed donors were collected before the COVID-19 pandemic (2011-2018). The study used the ViraFEST assay, which expanded antigen-specific T cells with peptide pools and then identified expanded clonotypes by TCR sequencing. Each well held about 1.8 million PBMCs cultured with approximately 9.1 ug/ml peptide pools in IMDM containing roughly 4.7% human AB serum and 10 IU/ml IL-2. On days 3 and 7, half of the culture medium was replaced with fresh IL-2-containing medium. Once the cells had been in culture for 10 days, the EasySep CD4+ T cell isolation kit was used to isolate CD4+ T cells by negative selection. As cell number allowed, CD4+ T cells from unexposed donors were tested for reactivity to SARS-CoV-2 S and N and to four common cold coronavirus spike pools. PBMCs were separated from whole blood using Ficoll-Paque Plus gradient centrifugation and then either used fresh or cryopreserved at -140C. In general, triplicate wells were set up for every culture condition. Leukapheresis product for the unexposed donors was purchased commercially.

The protocol used for the library was PCR. At the Johns Hopkins FTIC core, DNA from the cultured CD4+ T cells underwent TCR sequencing with the Oncomine TCR Beta short-read assay. The QIAamp micro DNA kit was used to extract genomic DNA from the cultured CD4+ T cells. Oncomine TCR Beta libraries from cultured CD4+ T cells were pooled using unique dual indexes and sequenced on an Illumina iSeq 100. In the authors' own workflow: Non-productive sequences were filtered out, and CDR3s that did not start with C, did not end with F or W, or were shorter than 7 amino acids were discarded. Antigen-specific clonotypes were identified using the MANAFEST web application through comparison of peptide-stimulated wells with reference and other culture wells. An FDR below 0.05, an odds ratio above 5, and a productive frequency above 0.1% in at least two of three replicate wells were required for clones to be considered positive. A clonotype counted as cross-reactive if it showed significant expansion both in the SARS-CoV-2 spike wells and in at least one common cold coronavirus spike condition. CDR3 homology was assessed with Levenshtein distances (stringdist) and unrooted phylogenetic trees (ape) in R version 3.6.1. The raw public reads went through TCRdb reprocessing: fastp at Q25, MiXCR clone calling, in-frame beta chains kept. All rows with the same CDR3 protein become a single entry with the most common DNA and genes. The V and J calls shown here were made by TCRdb, not taken from the authors' results. The sample contains approximately 2,700 distinct CDR3 sequences, around 39% of them found a single time. Of the sample, under 45% is held by the ten largest clones.

The specimen was CD4+ T cells from blood, cultured in vitro. The receptor's source is a human donor in good health. The chain is encoded by TRBV24-1 joined to TRBJ1-2, and possibly TRBD1, on 6 matching bases. The CDR3 reads CATSDLDRNYGYTF. DNA sequence: TGTGCCACCAGTGATTTAGACAGGAACTATGGCTACACCTTC.